This TCR beta chain came from a study of shared clonotypes between healthy human individuals. About the research overall: Every donor yielded three CD4 naive, three CD4 memory, two CD8 naive and one CD8 memory plate.

The naive CD8 population came from CD45RO-negative cells selected for CCR7, without terminally differentiated effector memory CD45RA+ cells. The input for sorted-subset replicate PCRs was about 210 ng DNA, some 30,000 T cell genomes. Clones were read by immunoSEQ multiplex PCR, and TCRdb kept only the in-frame ones, dropping some. This table has some 1,900,000 clones, about 95% appearing once. Trimming cost V 3 bases and J 4 bases, with 12 bases left between them. The V gene's germline CDR1 is LNHDA and CDR2 SQIVND (reference sequence). There are 15 residues in the CDR3. The chain is built from TRBV19 and TRBJ1-4, with D possibly matching TRBD1 (6 bases). The receptor was isolated from a man aged 18 to 35 in good health. The sequenced sample consisted of naive CD8+ T cells sorted from blood. The CDR3 here is CASSMAGQINEKLFF. DNA of the CDR3: TGTGCCAGTAGTATGGCGGGACAAATTAATGAAAAACTGTTTTTT. Full variable domain (missing parts from reference TRBV19 and TRBJ1-4): DGGITQSPKYLFRKEGQNVTLSCEQNLNHDAMYWYRQDPGQGLRLIYYSQIVNDFQKGDIAEGYSVSREKKESFPLTVTSAQKNPTAFYLCASSMAGQINEKLFFGSGTQLSVL.